This T cell receptor beta chain was captured by sequencing in a study of blood T cell repertoires in COVID-19. Study-level background: The United States, Italy and Spain were the sources of the acute and convalescent COVID-19 samples. PBMCs, B-cell-depleted T cells, or T cells were the source of the cDNA or gDNA that made up the material.

Original methodology: It was from reference gene primer amplification that nucleated cell counts were estimated. Method: immunoSEQ multiplex PCR; TCRdb's copy keeps in-frame clones and lacks some. Clone size and V and J calls were adopted from that table, with D and trimming inferred from the DNA. The sample records around 72,000 clones, around 90% being singletons. Germline CDR1 SGDLS, CDR2 YYNGEE. With 1 base removed from V and 0 bases from J, the gap between germline ends came to 15 bases. This CDR3 region has 17 residues. The V call is TRBV9, the J call TRBJ2-3, with D possibly being TRBD1 (6 bases). What was sequenced was peripheral blood. The origin of this receptor is a woman aged 45-59 years with acute or convalescent COVID-19. In DNA, the CDR3 is TGTGCCAGCAGCGTAACCCTACAGGGAACGAGCACAGATACGCAGTATTTT. Encoded protein: CASSVTLQGTSTDTQYF. Full variable domain (missing parts from reference TRBV9 and TRBJ2-3): DSGVTQTPKHLITATGQRVTLRCSPRSGDLSVYWYQQSLDQGLQFLIQYYNGEERAKGNILERFSAQQFPDLHSELNLSSLELGDSALYFCASSVTLQGTSTDTQYFGPGTRLTVL.